This T cell receptor beta chain stems from a study of blood T cell repertoires in COVID-19. Background on the study: Spain, Italy and the United States supplied samples that represented acute and convalescent COVID-19. Sources were T cells, B-cell-depleted T cells, or PBMCs; the material itself was cDNA or gDNA.

Trimming at V came to 5 bases and at J to 3 bases, leaving 9 bases not matched to a gene. Per the germline V gene, CDR1 is MDHEN and CDR2 is SYDVKM. The CDR3 length is 15 residues. Some clones are missing from TCRdb's copy, which holds only in-frame ones; the method was immunoSEQ multiplex PCR. The sample records roughly 150,000 clones, around 88% being singletons. Sequencing was performed on peripheral blood. The TCR originated in a human donor in a cohort sampled during active COVID-19. The chain carries TRBV28 and TRBJ2-7; 8 bases match TRBD2. CDR3 nucleotide sequence: TGTGCCAGCAGTCTACCTAGCGGGCCCAACTACGAGCAGTACTTC. This encodes CASSLPSGPNYEQYF.